A single sample gave rise to the 28 T cell receptor beta chains below, sequenced in a study of cytomegalovirus exposure and HLA in healthy donors. The PCR contained 60 Vbeta and 13 Jbeta primers. Measured with immunoSEQ multiplex PCR; TCRdb has only the in-frame clones, and not every one. This repertoire shows nearly 200,000 clones, over 65% found once; its top ten account for roughly 0.095%. The material sequenced was PBMCs. These receptors were collected from a boy younger than 10 in good health and CMV-seronegative.

The chain combines TRBV4-3 with TRBJ1-4; D not resolved. The CDR3 runs to 15 residues. Trimming pared 0 bases from V and 7 bases from J, leaving 12 bases between. From germline, CDR1 is LGHNA and CDR2 YSLEER. CDR3 DNA sequence: TGCGCCAGCAGCCAAGATAGGCGTCCGGGTGAAAAACTGTTTTTT. Translation gives CASSQDRRPGEKLFF.

The chain has TRBV5-1 and TRBJ2-3, with TRBD2 identical over 16 bases. CDR1 SGHRS and CDR2 YFSETQ come from the germline V gene. There are 19 residues in the CDR3. The trim removed 3 bases at V and 0 bases at J, leaving 7 bases unmatched. The CDR3 sequence: CASSSGTSGGARSTDTQYF. Written as DNA, the CDR3 is TGCGCCAGCAGCTCCGGGACTAGCGGGGGGGCCCGTAGCACAGATACGCAGTATTTT. Filled out from reference TRBV5-1 and TRBJ2-3, the complete variable domain reads KAGVTQTPRYLIKTRGQQVTLSCSPISGHRSVSWYQQTPGQGLQFLFEYFSETQRNKGNFPGRFSGRQFSNSRSEMNVSTLELGDSALYLCASSSGTSGGARSTDTQYFGPGTRLTVL.

V and J are TRBV5-1 and TRBJ2-1; 11 nucleotides agree with TRBD1. This CDR3 spans 15 amino acids. The germline V gene encodes CDR1 SGHRS and CDR2 YFSETQ. J was trimmed by 2 bases and V by 5 bases; bases with no gene match: 3. CDR3 coding DNA: TGCGCCAGCAGTCAGGGACAGGGGGCCTACAATGAGCAGTTCTTC. This codes for CASSQGQGAYNEQFF.

This clone was recorded once. The J gene is TRBJ1-3, the V gene TRBV11-2; TRBD1 is a possible D gene (6 bases). Trimming took off 3 bases at V and 0 bases at J, with 12 bases between the two ends. CDR1 SGHAT and CDR2 FQNNGV come from the germline V gene. There are 16 residues in the CDR3. The CDR3 DNA sequence: TGTGCCAGCAGCTTGTCCAGGGACACCTCTGGAAACACCATATATTTT. Its translation is CASSLSRDTSGNTIYF.

The chain has TRBV6-6 and TRBJ2-7, with TRBD2 identical over 8 bases. The CDR3 covers 14 residues. In germline, CDR1 is MNHNY, CDR2 SVGAGI (reference sequence). V was clipped by 6 bases and J by 3 bases; unmatched bases: 7. The CDR3 sequence: CASRAGGQYYEQYF. In nucleotides, the CDR3 is TGTGCCAGCAGGGCGGGAGGACAGTACTACGAGCAGTACTTC.

This clone has more than one count but fewer than ten. CDR3 sequence (DNA): TGTGCCAGCAGCTTGGATACTAGCGGGGGTGAGCAGTTCTTC. The encoded protein is CASSLDTSGGEQFF. The chain has TRBV5-4 and TRBJ2-1; the match to TRBD2 covers 11 bases. The CDR3 has 14 residues. Germline CDR1 and CDR2: SGHNT and YYREEE (reference sequence). Unmatched junction bases numbered 2, after V lost 0 bases and J lost 9 bases.

V usage is TRBV6-1 and J usage is TRBJ2-1; TRBD1 matches 7 bases. This CDR3 spans 15 amino acids. Losses at the gene ends were 0 bases for V and 1 base for J; bases not matched to a gene: 0. Germline CDR1 reads MNHNS; CDR2 reads SASEGT. The CDR3 sequence: CASSEAGQSYNEQFF. In DNA form, the CDR3 reads TGTGCCAGCAGTGAAGCGGGACAGTCCTACAATGAGCAGTTCTTC.

The table lists this clone with a count of one. This chain connects TRBV7-6 to TRBJ2-1; the match to TRBD1 covers 7 bases. CDR1 is SGHVS and CDR2 is FNYEAQ in the germline V gene. The CDR3 spans 15 residues. V dropped 2 bases and J dropped 5; count of bases not matched to a gene: 6. The CDR3 region has the DNA TGTGCCAGCAGCTTAAACAGGGGTGAGGACAATGAGCAGTTCTTC. The encoded protein is CASSLNRGEDNEQFF.

This clone appeared a few times. The chain combines TRBV18 with TRBJ2-7; possibly TRBD1 for D (6 bases). CDR1 and CDR2 from the germline V gene are KGHSH and LQKENI. The V end lost 1 base, the J end lost 0 bases, and 10 bases lay between the germline ends. The CDR3 length is 15 residues. Here the CDR3 DNA reads TGTGCCAGCTCACCACAGACAGGTAGCTCCTACGAGCAGTACTTC. The encoded protein is CASSPQTGSSYEQYF.

The chain carries TRBV7-2 and TRBJ2-3, with a possible D match to TRBD2 (6 bases). The CDR3 consists of 15 residues. Deletions cut 3 bases from V and 1 base from J, with 11 bases between. Germline CDR1 SGHTA, CDR2 FQGNSA. CDR3 in amino acids: CASSLRGPGTDTQYF. The CDR3 DNA is TGTGCCAGCAGCTTGCGGGGTCCGGGCACAGATACGCAGTATTTT.

The chain combines TRBV9 with TRBJ2-2; no clear D. Germline CDR1 and CDR2: SGDLS and YYNGEE. CDR3 length: 13 residues. Trimming shortened V by 2 bases and J by 1 base, and 3 bases separated the two germline ends. The CDR3 protein is CASSVQNTGELFF. CDR3 nucleotide sequence: TGTGCCAGCAGCGTCCAGAACACCGGGGAGCTGTTTTTT.

This clone has a handful of counts. CDR3 protein: CASRSRVGGGSTDTQYF. CDR3 nucleotide sequence: TGTGCCAGCAGAAGTAGGGTGGGGGGAGGAAGCACAGATACGCAGTATTTT. This chain uses TRBV5-4 with TRBJ2-3, with D perhaps matching TRBD2 (6 bases). The ends were cut back, 5 bases at V and 0 bases at J, with 19 bases in the middle. CDR1 and CDR2 (germline): SGHNT, YYREEE (reference sequence). The CDR3 consists of 17 residues. The full variable domain, rest sourced from reference TRBV5-4 and TRBJ2-3, is ETGVTQSPTHLIKTRGQQVTLRCSSQSGHNTVSWYQQALGQGPQFIFQYYREEENGRGNFPPRFSGLQFPNYSSELNVNALELDDSALYLCASRSRVGGGSTDTQYFGPGTRLTVL.

The CDR3 loop reads CASSLGGTHNEQFF. The CDR3 DNA reads TGTGCCAGCAGCTTAGGAGGGACTCACAATGAGCAGTTCTTC. J is TRBJ2-1 and V is TRBV7-2, with a weak D call TRBD2 (6 bases). V was clipped by 1 base and J by 5 bases, with 9 bases between them. Germline values: CDR1 SGHTA, CDR2 FQGNSA. This CDR3 has 14 residues.

The V call is TRBV19, the J call TRBJ2-5; 8 bases fit TRBD1. There are 13 residues in the CDR3. V lost 3 bases to trimming and J lost 5 bases; unmatched junction nucleotides: 2. Germline V lookup: CDR1 LNHDA, CDR2 SQIVND (reference sequence). The CDR3 here is CASSIDRGETQYF. The CDR3 DNA reads as TGTGCCAGTAGTATCGACAGGGGTGAGACCCAGTACTTC.

The V gene is TRBV6-1, the J gene TRBJ2-5; the match to TRBD2 covers 12 bases. The end of the DNA aligns better with TRBJ2-7, so the J call may be wrong. Per the germline V gene, CDR1 is MNHNS and CDR2 is SASEGT. CDR3 length: 14 amino acids. CDR3 DNA sequence: TGTGCCAGCAGAAGGACTAGCGGGGTCTACGAGCAGTACTTC. The encoded protein is CASRRTSGVYEQYF.

This clone was seen just once. This chain uses TRBV27 with TRBJ1-4; weak D call: TRBD1 (6 bases). In germline, CDR1 is MNHEY, CDR2 SMNVEV (reference sequence). The V end was cut by 5 bases, the J end by 0 bases, with 16 bases between. CDR3 length: 17 residues. The CDR3 loop is CASSLRGGIATNEKLFF. The DNA of the CDR3 is TGTGCCAGCAGTCTTAGGGGGGGGATTGCAACTAATGAAAAACTGTTTTTT.

CDR3 nucleotides: TGTGCCAGCAGCCTACAGGGGGGGGATGGTGAAGCTTTCTTT. It translates to CASSLQGGDGEAFF. V and J are TRBV7-2 and TRBJ1-1; 8 bases line up with TRBD1. CDR1 is SGHTA and CDR2 is FQGNSA in the germline V gene. Trimming at V came to 5 bases and at J to 7 bases, leaving 9 bases not matched to a gene. The CDR3 extends over 14 amino acids.

V usage is TRBV6-5 and J usage is TRBJ2-2; TRBD2 matches at 8 bases. Germline loops: CDR1 MNHEY, CDR2 SVGAGI. The CDR3 totals 15 residues. V was pared by 6 bases and J by 5 bases, with 8 bases of the junction left unmatched. Here the CDR3 reads CASRSGTSKTGELFF. The CDR3 DNA reads TGTGCCAGCAGATCCGGGACTAGTAAAACCGGGGAGCTGTTTTTT.

The rearrangement joins TRBV7-2 to TRBJ1-4; 11 nucleotides line up with TRBD1. CDR3 length equals 14 residues. CDR1 and CDR2 (germline): SGHTA, FQGNSA. The V and J ends lost 5 bases and 6 bases, in that order; junction bases with no gene match: 2. CDR3 residues: CASSPDRGHEKLFF. DNA for the CDR3: TGTGCCAGCAGCCCGGACAGGGGGCATGAAAAACTGTTTTTT.

This clone was seen once. The chain employs TRBV13 and TRBJ1-6, with TRBD1 matching 8 bases. The CDR3 runs to 14 residues. The germline V gene has CDR1 PRHDT and CDR2 FYEKMQ (reference sequence). After removal of 5 bases from V and 10 bases from J, the junction contained 7 bases not matched to a gene. The CDR3 spells CASSPQGEDSPLHF. The CDR3 DNA sequence: TGTGCCAGCAGCCCACAGGGGGAAGACTCACCCCTCCACTTT.

The chain has TRBV2 and TRBJ1-2; possibly TRBD1 for D (5 bases). Germline V gene lookup returns CDR1 SNHLY and CDR2 FYNNEI. This CDR3 contains 13 residues. V was shortened by 6 bases and J by 0 bases, with 8 bases between the two germline ends. The CDR3 protein is CASRGQANYGYTF. The CDR3 DNA is TGTGCCAGCAGAGGACAAGCTAACTATGGCTACACCTTC.

The rearrangement joins TRBV2 to TRBJ2-7; D gene ambiguous. This CDR3 region has 11 residues. In germline, CDR1 is SNHLY, CDR2 FYNNEI. With 7 bases removed from V and 1 base from J, the gap between germline ends came to 5 bases. CDR3 amino acids: CASTVSYEQYF. CDR3 in DNA: TGTGCCAGCACCGTGTCCTACGAGCAGTACTTC.

V usage is TRBV5-4 and J usage is TRBJ2-7, with D possibly matching TRBD1 (6 bases). CDR3 length: 15 amino acids. V lost 4 bases and J 4 bases, leaving 18 bases between the germline ends. The germline V gene encodes CDR1 SGHNT and CDR2 YYREEE (reference sequence). CDR3 sequence reads: CASSLGQPGDYEQYF. As DNA, the CDR3 is TGTGCCAGCAGCCTAGGACAGCCTGGTGATTACGAGCAGTACTTC.

This chain uses TRBV27 with TRBJ2-1; 9 bases align to TRBD2. This CDR3 comprises 14 residues. J gave up 4 bases and V 6 bases, and 4 bases lay outside the gene matches. The germline V gene encodes CDR1 MNHEY and CDR2 SMNVEV (reference sequence). The CDR3 is CASRLSGGYNEQFF. CDR3 coding DNA: TGTGCCAGCAGACTTAGCGGGGGATACAATGAGCAGTTCTTC.

The rearrangement joins TRBV27 to TRBJ2-3, with TRBD1 matching 7 bases. The V gene's germline CDR1 is MNHEY and CDR2 SMNVEV (reference sequence). The CDR3 consists of 13 residues. Trimming cost V 5 bases and J 5 bases; bases outside gene matches: 4. This chain's CDR3 is CASSHRGRDTQYF. The CDR3 DNA follows: TGTGCCAGCAGTCACAGGGGCCGAGATACGCAGTATTTT.

This chain uses TRBV7-2 with TRBJ1-1; 7 nucleotides align to TRBD1. Germline V gene sequence: CDR1 SGHTA, CDR2 FQGNSA. The V gene end was trimmed by 4 bases and the J gene end by 7 bases; junction bases not matched to a gene: 9. The CDR3 runs to 14 residues. The chain's CDR3 is CASSSLRGTVEAFF. CDR3 nucleotide sequence: TGTGCCAGCAGCTCGCTAAGGGGGACAGTTGAAGCTTTCTTT. Filled out from reference TRBV7-2 and TRBJ1-1, the complete variable domain reads GAGVSQSPSNKVTEKGKDVELRCDPISGHTALYWYRQSLGQGLEFLIYFQGNSAPDKSGLPSDRFSAERTGGSVSTLTIQRTQQEDSAVYLCASSSLRGTVEAFFGQGTRLTVV.

V and J are TRBV5-4 and TRBJ1-1; D gene ambiguous. The V gene lost 5 bases and the J gene lost 3 bases, with 11 bases spanning the gap. CDR1 is SGHNT, CDR2 YYREEE, per germline (reference sequence). This CDR3 has 13 residues. This CDR3 is CASRTTRDTEAFF. CDR3 nucleotides: TGTGCCAGCAGGACTACCCGGGACACTGAAGCTTTCTTT.

This rearrangement joins TRBV10-3 to TRBJ2-7, with D perhaps TRBD1 (5 bases). V shed 3 bases and J shed 4 bases, with 7 bases lying between them. The germline CDR1 and CDR2 sequences are ENHRY and SYGVKD. The CDR3 runs 12 residues. CDR3 in amino acids: CAISDRDYEQYF. In DNA form, the CDR3 reads TGTGCCATCAGTGACAGGGATTACGAGCAGTACTTC.